Below, 24 T cell receptor beta chains from the same sample are listed, as sequenced in a study of blood T cell repertoires in COVID-19. The data were produced by immunoSEQ multiplex PCR, yet TCRdb's version contains in-frame clones alone and is incomplete. This sample has 140,000 to 150,000 clones, with approximately 84% found just once. Sequenced input: PBMCs or T cells enriched from blood (not recorded which). The receptors were gathered from a woman aged 50 to 60 with acute COVID-19.

The chain uses TRBV27 and TRBJ1-2, with a weak D call TRBD1 (6 bases). The CDR3 runs 13 residues. V was pared by 6 bases and J by 10 bases, with 18 bases between. Germline CDR1 is MNHEY and CDR2 is SMNVEV (reference sequence). In DNA form, the CDR3 reads TGTGCCAGCAGCAATTCACAGGGCCTCGACTACACCTTC. Amino acids: CASSNSQGLDYTF.

CDR3 in amino acids: CASSEGTGVYEQYF. The CDR3 coding sequence is TGTGCCAGCAGTGAAGGGACAGGGGTGTACGAGCAGTACTTC. The gene calls are TRBV6-1 and TRBJ2-7; TRBD1 agrees at 9 bases. In germline, CDR1 is MNHNS, CDR2 SASEGT. The V and J ends lost 1 base and 4 bases, in that order; junction bases with no gene match: 2. This CDR3 contains 14 residues.

The V gene is TRBV6-5, the J gene TRBJ1-6; TRBD1 agrees at 7 bases. This CDR3 contains 15 residues. J gave up 7 bases and V 4 bases, and 7 bases lay outside the gene matches. Per the germline V gene, CDR1 is MNHEY and CDR2 is SVGAGI. Here the CDR3 reads CASSFLRDSNSPLHF. The CDR3 region has the DNA TGTGCCAGCAGTTTTCTCCGGGACAGCAATTCACCCCTCCACTTT.

This clone has only a few counts. The rearrangement links TRBV11-3 to TRBJ2-2, with D possibly being TRBD2 (5 bases). CDR3 length equals 14 residues. Germline loops: CDR1 SGHNT, CDR2 YENEEA. V lost 5 bases, J lost 9 bases, and 16 bases lay in between. CDR3 sequence reads: CASSPRTLTRELFF. CDR3 bases: TGTGCCAGCAGCCCACGGACTCTGACGCGGGAGCTGTTTTTT.

The chain couples TRBV12-3 or TRBV12-4 to TRBJ1-2; 7 bases fit TRBD1. V dropped 7 bases and J dropped 9; count of bases not matched to a gene: 11. The CDR3 covers 13 residues. Here the CDR3 reads CASTIQGQVRYTF. Here the CDR3 DNA reads TGTGCCAGCACCATACAGGGGCAGGTTCGCTACACCTTC.

CDR3 sequence reads: CAWSQRRPTEAFF. CDR3 nucleotides: TGTGCCTGGAGTCAACGGAGGCCCACTGAAGCTTTCTTT. The chain recombines TRBV30 with TRBJ1-1; D not certain. V lost 2 bases and J 4 bases, leaving 11 bases between the germline ends. Germline V lookup: CDR1 GTSNPN, CDR2 SVGIG (reference sequence). This CDR3 spans 13 amino acids. Based on the CDR3 plus reference TRBV30 and TRBJ1-1, the full variable domain is SQTIHQWPATLVQPVGSPLSLECTVEGTSNPNLYWYRQAAGRGLQLLFYSVGIGQISSEVPQNLSASRPQDRQFILSSKKLLLSDSGFYLCAWSQRRPTEAFFGQGTRLTVV.

This chain uses TRBV24-1 with TRBJ2-1; 8 bases map to TRBD2. The CDR3 has 14 amino acids. CDR1 and CDR2 from the germline V gene are KGHDR and SFDVKD. Trimming at V came to 9 bases and at J to 2 bases, leaving 5 bases not matched to a gene. CDR3 protein: CATRRGGPYNEQFF. For the CDR3, the DNA is TGTGCCACCCGACGCGGGGGGCCCTACAATGAGCAGTTCTTC.

This chain connects TRBV11-3 to TRBJ2-1; D not resolved. The ends were cut back, 4 bases at V and 6 bases at J, with 13 bases in the middle. This CDR3 spans 14 amino acids. Germline assignment: CDR1 SGHNT and CDR2 YENEEA. Written as DNA, the CDR3 is TGTGCCAGCAGCTCCCGTACTCAACCCAATGAGCAGTTCTTC. Amino acid sequence: CASSSRTQPNEQFF.

This rearrangement joins TRBV10-2 to TRBJ2-2, with TRBD2 identical over 9 bases. Germline CDR1 reads WSHSY; CDR2 reads SAAADI. Trimming removed 4 bases from V and 3 bases from J; junction bases left unmatched: 6. CDR3 size: 16 residues. Written as DNA, the CDR3 is TGCGCCAGCAGTGGGACTAGCGCAGTTGACACCGGGGAGCTGTTTTTT. It is translated as CASSGTSAVDTGELFF.

This chain uses TRBV2 with TRBJ2-1, with D possibly being TRBD2 (6 bases). Germline-derived CDR1 and CDR2 are SNHLY and FYNNEI. V lost 0 bases to trimming and J lost 11 bases, with 14 bases between them. The CDR3 totals 14 residues. CDR3 sequence (DNA): TGTGCCAGCAGTGAAGCCGGGAGAACTGGTAAGCAGTTCTTC. The encoded protein is CASSEAGRTGKQFF.

The chain recombines TRBV4-1 with TRBJ1-2; 7 positions agree with TRBD1. Germline loops: CDR1 MGHRA, CDR2 YSYEKL. This CDR3 has 16 residues. V dropped 0 bases and J dropped 4; count of bases not matched to a gene: 8. Here the CDR3 DNA reads TGCGCCAGCAGCCAAGAGGCGAACAGGGGATCCTATGGCTACACCTTC. Translation: CASSQEANRGSYGYTF.

The chain recombines TRBV7-2 with TRBJ1-2; no clear D. CDR3 length equals 14 residues. The V end lost 1 base, the J end lost 4 bases, and 10 bases lay between the germline ends. Germline values: CDR1 SGHTA, CDR2 FQGNSA. The CDR3 loop is CASSLGGLSYGYTF. The DNA for the CDR3 is TGTGCCAGCAGCTTAGGAGGGTTGAGCTATGGCTACACCTTC.

The chain is built from TRBV7-2 and TRBJ2-3; 11 nucleotides match TRBD2. With 6 bases clipped from V and 5 bases from J, the junction kept 10 bases outside the gene matches. The germline V gene has CDR1 SGHTA and CDR2 FQGNSA. This CDR3 has 16 amino acids. CDR3 DNA: TGTGCCAGCAGACATACTAGCGGGAGAATAAGAGATACGCAGTATTTT. Its translation is CASRHTSGRIRDTQYF.

This chain uses TRBV5-1 with TRBJ1-1, with TRBD1 matching 9 bases. The V and J ends lost 4 bases and 4 bases, in that order; junction bases with no gene match: 5. Germline CDR1 and CDR2: SGHRS and YFSETQ. There are 14 residues in the CDR3. The DNA of the CDR3 is TGCGCCAGCAGCCCGGAGACAGGGGGCACTGAAGCTTTCTTT. Encoded protein: CASSPETGGTEAFF.

V usage is TRBV13 and J usage is TRBJ2-1, with TRBD2 matching over 7 bases. Losses at the gene ends were 3 bases for V and 2 bases for J; bases not matched to a gene: 4. The CDR3 has 15 residues. CDR1 and CDR2 (germline): PRHDT, FYEKMQ (reference sequence). The CDR3 reads CASSLGLAAYNEQFF. CDR3 coding DNA: TGTGCCAGCAGCTTGGGGCTAGCGGCCTACAATGAGCAGTTCTTC.

The chain recombines TRBV19 with TRBJ2-7, with TRBD2 identical over 8 bases. Per the germline V gene, CDR1 is LNHDA and CDR2 is SQIVND (reference sequence). CDR3 length: 17 amino acids. The trim removed 3 bases at V and 2 bases at J, leaving 12 bases unmatched. The CDR3 nucleotides are TGTGCCAGTAGTATTCCGGGTGGACTAGCCCACACCTACGAGCAGTACTTC. The encoded protein is CASSIPGGLAHTYEQYF.

The genes are TRBV28 and TRBJ2-7; 9 bases are a match to TRBD1. In germline, CDR1 is MDHEN, CDR2 SYDVKM. The trim removed 4 bases at V and 3 bases at J, leaving 4 bases unmatched. The CDR3 is 14 residues long. The CDR3 DNA reads TGTGCCAGCAGTTCGGGACAGGGATACTACGAGCAGTACTTC. This codes for CASSSGQGYYEQYF.

This chain joins TRBV2 and TRBJ1-1, with unresolved D. With 5 bases removed from V and 5 bases from J, the gap between germline ends came to 15 bases. The CDR3 has 14 residues. Germline V gives CDR1 SNHLY, CDR2 FYNNEI. CDR3 protein: CASSSQRWETEAFF. DNA of the CDR3: TGTGCCAGCAGTTCGCAGAGGTGGGAGACTGAAGCTTTCTTT.

V and J are TRBV18 and TRBJ1-1; 8 bases fit TRBD1. The CDR3 is 13 amino acids. Germline loops: CDR1 KGHSH, CDR2 LQKENI. Germline trimming cut 1 base from V and 7 bases from J; bases unmatched to any gene: 2. The CDR3 sequence is CASSPQTGVEAFF. CDR3 in DNA: TGTGCCAGCTCACCACAGACAGGGGTTGAAGCTTTCTTT.

This clone was detected ten times or more. This chain joins TRBV9 and TRBJ2-7; 8 bases align to TRBD2. Per the germline V gene, CDR1 is SGDLS and CDR2 is YYNGEE. With 0 bases clipped from V and 5 bases from J, the junction kept 4 bases outside the gene matches. This CDR3 is 14 amino acids long. The CDR3 here is CASSVDPGGDEQYF. The CDR3 nucleotides read TGTGCCAGCAGCGTAGACCCGGGAGGGGACGAGCAGTACTTC.

This clone turned up a few times. The CDR3 loop reads CASSMDGVSGNTIYF. CDR3 nucleotide sequence: TGCGCCAGCAGCATGGACGGGGTCTCTGGAAACACCATATATTTT. V is TRBV10-1 and J is TRBJ1-3; no firm D call. Per germline, CDR1 WNHNN and CDR2 SYGVQD (reference sequence). The CDR3 spans 15 residues. V shed 6 bases and J shed 0 bases, with 12 bases lying between them.

The chain has TRBV5-1 and TRBJ2-3, with TRBD1 matching over 10 bases. Germline V gives CDR1 SGHRS, CDR2 YFSETQ. The CDR3 loop spans 16 amino acids. With V trimmed by 1 base and J by 1 base, 3 bases remained unmatched. CDR3 sequence (DNA): TGCGCCAGCAGCTTGTCTGGACAGGGGGGCACAGATACGCAGTATTTT. Protein: CASSLSGQGGTDTQYF.

This chain uses TRBV6-4 with TRBJ2-1, with D possibly being TRBD1 (8 bases). V was shortened by 5 bases and J by 4 bases, with 15 bases between the two germline ends. Per germline, CDR1 MRHNA and CDR2 SNTAGT. The CDR3 extends over 15 amino acids. The CDR3 DNA sequence: TGTGCCAGCAGTCTACAGGGGGGGGCGTACAATGAGCAGTTCTTC. This translates into CASSLQGGAYNEQFF.

The chain links TRBV19 to TRBJ1-2, with 10 bases fitting TRBD1. After removal of 3 bases from V and 4 bases from J, the junction contained 5 bases not matched to a gene. The CDR3 contains 15 residues. CDR1 is LNHDA, CDR2 SQIVND, per germline (reference sequence). The chain's CDR3 is CASSMVGTGVYGYTF. CDR3 in DNA: TGTGCCAGTAGTATGGTCGGGACAGGGGTCTATGGCTACACCTTC.